The 5 T cell receptor beta chains listed next were all sequenced from one sample in a study of control samples from healthy donors and cancer patients. Method: immunoSEQ multiplex PCR; TCRdb's copy keeps in-frame clones and lacks some. The sample holds 150,000 to 200,000 clones, around nine tenths seen once. Sequencing was performed on blood. Receptor source: a young man in good health.

The chain has TRBV10-3 and TRBJ1-1; D is undetermined. This CDR3 is built from 15 residues. Germline CDR1 reads ENHRY; CDR2 reads SYGVKD. Trimming removed 6 bases at V and 0 bases at J, with 14 bases between. Here the CDR3 DNA reads TGTGCCATCAGAGCGACGGAAGCATTGAACACTGAAGCTTTCTTT. Its protein product is CAIRATEALNTEAFF.

The V and J genes are TRBV30 and TRBJ2-7; 7 bases agree with TRBD2. Germline trimming cut 3 bases from V and 3 bases from J; bases unmatched to any gene: 11. CDR1 and CDR2 (germline): GTSNPN, SVGIG (reference sequence). The CDR3 has 15 amino acids. Here the CDR3 reads CAWSLGGTGVYEQYF. The CDR3 DNA is TGTGCCTGGAGCCTGGGAGGGACCGGAGTCTACGAGCAGTACTTC.

The chain uses TRBV6-2 or TRBV6-3 and TRBJ1-2; D is ambiguous. The CDR3 is 13 residues long. CDR1 is MNHEY and CDR2 is SVGEGT in the germline V gene. Between the trimmed V and J ends, which lost 6 bases and 8 bases, there was a span of 16 bases. CDR3 amino acids: CASSRDLNSGYTF. In DNA, the CDR3 is TGTGCCAGCAGCCGAGACTTGAATAGCGGCTACACCTTC.

The chain uses TRBV4-2 and TRBJ2-7; TRBD2 is a possible D gene (5 bases). The V end lost 1 base, the J end lost 3 bases, and 19 bases lay between the germline ends. Germline lookup yields CDR1 LGHNA and CDR2 YNFKEQ. The length of the CDR3 is 17 residues. In nucleotides, the CDR3 is TGTGCCAGCAGCCAAGCGTTTTCTGGAGGAACGGGCTACGAGCAGTACTTC. Its protein is CASSQAFSGGTGYEQYF.

The chain has TRBV12-3 or TRBV12-4 and TRBJ1-4; D is unresolved. The CDR3 extends over 13 amino acids. V lost 7 bases and J 0 bases, leaving 6 bases between the germline ends. The CDR3 DNA is TGTGCCAGCACGGGTGCAACTAATGAAAAACTGTTTTTT. Translation: CASTGATNEKLFF.